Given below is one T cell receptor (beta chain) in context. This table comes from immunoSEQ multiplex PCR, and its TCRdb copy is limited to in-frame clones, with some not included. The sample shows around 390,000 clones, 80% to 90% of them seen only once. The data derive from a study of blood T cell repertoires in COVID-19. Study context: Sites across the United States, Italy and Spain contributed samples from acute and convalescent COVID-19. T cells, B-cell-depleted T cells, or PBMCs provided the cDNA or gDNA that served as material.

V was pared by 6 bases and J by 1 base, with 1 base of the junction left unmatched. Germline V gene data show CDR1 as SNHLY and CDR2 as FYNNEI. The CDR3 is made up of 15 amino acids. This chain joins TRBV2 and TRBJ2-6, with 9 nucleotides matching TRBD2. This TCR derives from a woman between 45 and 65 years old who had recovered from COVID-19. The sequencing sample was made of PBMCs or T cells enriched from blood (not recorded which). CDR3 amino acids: CASRGLASGANVLTF. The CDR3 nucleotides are TGTGCCAGCAGGGGACTAGCTTCTGGGGCCAACGTCCTGACTTTC.